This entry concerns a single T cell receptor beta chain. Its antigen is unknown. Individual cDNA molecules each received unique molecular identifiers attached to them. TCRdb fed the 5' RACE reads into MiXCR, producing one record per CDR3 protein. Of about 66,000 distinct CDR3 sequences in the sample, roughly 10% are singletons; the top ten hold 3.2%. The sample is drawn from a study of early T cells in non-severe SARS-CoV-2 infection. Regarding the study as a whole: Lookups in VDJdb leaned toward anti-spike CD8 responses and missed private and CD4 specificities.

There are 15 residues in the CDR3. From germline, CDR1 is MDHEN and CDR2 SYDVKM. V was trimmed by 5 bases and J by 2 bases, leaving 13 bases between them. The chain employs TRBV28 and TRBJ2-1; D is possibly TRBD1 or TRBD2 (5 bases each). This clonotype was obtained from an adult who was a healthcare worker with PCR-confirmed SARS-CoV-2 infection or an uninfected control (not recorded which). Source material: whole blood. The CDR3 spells CASSGGGATYNEQFF. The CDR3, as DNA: TGTGCCAGCAGTGGTGGGGGAGCCACCTACAATGAGCAGTTCTTC.